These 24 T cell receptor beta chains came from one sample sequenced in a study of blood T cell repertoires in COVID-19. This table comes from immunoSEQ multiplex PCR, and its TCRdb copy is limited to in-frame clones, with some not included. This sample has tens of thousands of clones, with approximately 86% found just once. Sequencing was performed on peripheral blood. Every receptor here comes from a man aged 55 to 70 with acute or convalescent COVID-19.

CDR3 amino acids: CASSFDGASEQFF. DNA of the CDR3: TGCGCCAGCAGCTTCGATGGGGCGAGTGAGCAGTTCTTC. The chain links TRBV5-1 to TRBJ2-1, with a possible D match to TRBD1 (5 bases). V was shortened by 2 bases and J by 9 bases, with 12 bases between the two germline ends. CDR1 and CDR2 (germline): SGHRS, YFSETQ. The CDR3 runs to 13 residues.

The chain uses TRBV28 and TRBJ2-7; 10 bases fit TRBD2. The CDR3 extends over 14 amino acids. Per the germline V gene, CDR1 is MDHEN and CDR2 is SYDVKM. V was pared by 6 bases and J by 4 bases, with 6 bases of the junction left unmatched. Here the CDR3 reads CASRLAGEGYEQYF. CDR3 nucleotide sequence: TGTGCCAGCAGGCTAGCGGGGGAGGGGTACGAGCAGTACTTC.

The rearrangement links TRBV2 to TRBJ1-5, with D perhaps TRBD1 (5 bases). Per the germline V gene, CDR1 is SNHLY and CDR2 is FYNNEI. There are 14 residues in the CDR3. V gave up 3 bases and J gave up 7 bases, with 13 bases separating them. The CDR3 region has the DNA TGTGCCAGCAGTGAGGGGGGATGGGCGCAGCCCCAGCATTTT. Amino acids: CASSEGGWAQPQHF.

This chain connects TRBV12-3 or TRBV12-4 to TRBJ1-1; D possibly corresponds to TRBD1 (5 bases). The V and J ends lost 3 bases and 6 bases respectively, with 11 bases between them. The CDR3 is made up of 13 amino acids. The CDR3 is CASSLGGGAEAFF. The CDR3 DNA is TGTGCCAGCAGTTTGGGGGGGGGTGCTGAAGCTTTCTTT.

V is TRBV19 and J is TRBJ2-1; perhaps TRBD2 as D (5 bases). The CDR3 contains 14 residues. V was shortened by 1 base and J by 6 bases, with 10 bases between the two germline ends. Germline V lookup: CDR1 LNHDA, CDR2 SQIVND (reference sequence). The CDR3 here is CASSIGARGNEQFF. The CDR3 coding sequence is TGTGCCAGTAGTATAGGGGCCCGGGGCAATGAGCAGTTCTTC.

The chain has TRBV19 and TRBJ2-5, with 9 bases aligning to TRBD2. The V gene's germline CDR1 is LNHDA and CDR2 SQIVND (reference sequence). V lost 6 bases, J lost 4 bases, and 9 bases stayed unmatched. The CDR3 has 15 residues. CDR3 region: CASSQGLAYIETQYF. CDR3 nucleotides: TGTGCCAGTAGCCAGGGACTAGCCTACATAGAGACCCAGTACTTC.

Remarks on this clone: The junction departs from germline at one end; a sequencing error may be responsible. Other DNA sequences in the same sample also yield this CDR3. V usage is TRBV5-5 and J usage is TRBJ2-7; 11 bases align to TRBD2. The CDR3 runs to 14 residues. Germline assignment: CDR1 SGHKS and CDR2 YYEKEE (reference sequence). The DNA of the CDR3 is TGCGCCAGCAGCCCGGGACTAGCGGCCTACGAGCAGTACTTC. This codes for CASSPGLAAYEQYF.

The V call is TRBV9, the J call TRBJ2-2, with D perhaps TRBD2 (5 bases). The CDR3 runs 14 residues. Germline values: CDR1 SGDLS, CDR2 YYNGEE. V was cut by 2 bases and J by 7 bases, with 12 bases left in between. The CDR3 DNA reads TGTGCCAGCAGCGTGTCGCTAGCCGTCGGGGAGCTGTTTTTT. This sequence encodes CASSVSLAVGELFF.

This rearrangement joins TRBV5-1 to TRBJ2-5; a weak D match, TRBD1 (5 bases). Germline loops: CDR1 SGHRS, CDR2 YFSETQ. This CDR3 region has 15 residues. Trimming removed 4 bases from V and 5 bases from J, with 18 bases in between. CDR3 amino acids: CASSRSGFEEETQYF. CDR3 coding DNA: TGCGCCAGCAGCCGCTCAGGGTTCGAAGAGGAGACCCAGTACTTC.

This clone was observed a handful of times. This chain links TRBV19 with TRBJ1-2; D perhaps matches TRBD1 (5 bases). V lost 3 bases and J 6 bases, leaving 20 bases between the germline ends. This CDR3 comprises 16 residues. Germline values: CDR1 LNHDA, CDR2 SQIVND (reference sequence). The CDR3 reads CASSMGLRIYSDGYTF. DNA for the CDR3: TGTGCCAGTAGTATGGGGCTCCGAATCTACTCCGATGGCTACACCTTC.

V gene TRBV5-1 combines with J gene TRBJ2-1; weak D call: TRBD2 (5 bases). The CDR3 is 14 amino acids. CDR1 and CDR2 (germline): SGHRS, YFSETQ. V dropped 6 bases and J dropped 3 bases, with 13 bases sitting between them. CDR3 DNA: TGCGCCAGCATATCCGATCGGGACTACAATGAGCAGTTCTTC. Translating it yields CASISDRDYNEQFF.

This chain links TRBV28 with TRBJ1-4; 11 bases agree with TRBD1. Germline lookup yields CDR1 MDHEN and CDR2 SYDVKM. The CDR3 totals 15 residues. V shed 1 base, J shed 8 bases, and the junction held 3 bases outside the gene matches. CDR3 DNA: TGTGCCAGCAGTTTATCGGACAGGGGGCGAGAAAAACTGTTTTTT. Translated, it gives CASSLSDRGREKLFF.

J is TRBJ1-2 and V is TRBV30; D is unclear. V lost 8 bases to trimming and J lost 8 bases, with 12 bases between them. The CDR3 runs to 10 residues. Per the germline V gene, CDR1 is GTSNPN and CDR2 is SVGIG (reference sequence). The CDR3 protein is CALKRSGYTF. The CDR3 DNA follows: TGTGCCCTCAAGAGGTCCGGCTACACCTTC.

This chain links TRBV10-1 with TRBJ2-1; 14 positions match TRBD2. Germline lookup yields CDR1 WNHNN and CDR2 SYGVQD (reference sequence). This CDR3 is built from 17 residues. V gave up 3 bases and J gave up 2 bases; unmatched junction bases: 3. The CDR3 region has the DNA TGCGCCAGCAGTGACCGGGGACTAGCGGGAGCCTACAATGAGCAGTTCTTC. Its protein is CASSDRGLAGAYNEQFF.

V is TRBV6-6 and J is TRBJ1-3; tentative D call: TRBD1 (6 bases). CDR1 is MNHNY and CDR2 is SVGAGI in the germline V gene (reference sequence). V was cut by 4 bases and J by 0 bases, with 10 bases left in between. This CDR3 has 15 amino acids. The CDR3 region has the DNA TGTGCCAGCAGTTTTGGGGGCGTCTCTGGAAACACCATATATTTT. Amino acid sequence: CASSFGGVSGNTIYF.

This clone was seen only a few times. The DNA of the CDR3 is TGTGCCAGCTCACGGGGCAGTCAAGAGACCCAGTACTTC. Residues: CASSRGSQETQYF. The V gene is TRBV18, the J gene TRBJ2-5, with TRBD1 as a possible D gene (5 bases). Trimming shortened V by 4 bases and J by 2 bases, and 8 bases separated the two germline ends. Germline V lookup: CDR1 KGHSH, CDR2 LQKENI. The CDR3 runs 13 residues.

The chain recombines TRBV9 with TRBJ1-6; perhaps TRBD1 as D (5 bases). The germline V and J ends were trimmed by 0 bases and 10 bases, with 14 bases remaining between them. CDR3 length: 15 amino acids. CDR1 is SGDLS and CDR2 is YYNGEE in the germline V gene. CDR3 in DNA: TGTGCCAGCAGCGTAGGTCCAGGGCAAGAGTCACCCCTCCACTTT. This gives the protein CASSVGPGQESPLHF.

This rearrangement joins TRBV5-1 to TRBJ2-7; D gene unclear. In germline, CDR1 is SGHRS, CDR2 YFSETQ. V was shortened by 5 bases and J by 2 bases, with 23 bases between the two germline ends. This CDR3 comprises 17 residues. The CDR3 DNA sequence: TGCGCCAGCAGGCCCGAGCCTCCGACAAAGTTAACCTACGAGCAGTACTTC. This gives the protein CASRPEPPTKLTYEQYF.

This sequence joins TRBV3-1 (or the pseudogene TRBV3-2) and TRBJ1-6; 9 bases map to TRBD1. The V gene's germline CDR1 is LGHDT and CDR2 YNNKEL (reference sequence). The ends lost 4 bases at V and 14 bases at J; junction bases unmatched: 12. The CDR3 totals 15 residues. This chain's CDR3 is CASSRLGQGPSTLHF. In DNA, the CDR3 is TGTGCCAGCAGCCGCCTTGGACAGGGGCCCTCCACCCTCCACTTT.

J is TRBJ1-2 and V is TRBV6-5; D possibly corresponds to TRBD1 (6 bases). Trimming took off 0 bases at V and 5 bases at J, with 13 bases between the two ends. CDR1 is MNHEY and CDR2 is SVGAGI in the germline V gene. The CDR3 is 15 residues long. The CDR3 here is CASSYSPQGPYGYTF. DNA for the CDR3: TGTGCCAGCAGTTACTCTCCGCAGGGGCCATATGGCTACACCTTC.

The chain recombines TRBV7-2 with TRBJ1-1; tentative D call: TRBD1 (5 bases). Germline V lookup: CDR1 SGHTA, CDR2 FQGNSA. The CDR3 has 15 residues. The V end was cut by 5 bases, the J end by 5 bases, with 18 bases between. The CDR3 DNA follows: TGTGCCAGCAGCACAGATAGCGGGGGAGGTACTGAAGCTTTCTTT. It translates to CASSTDSGGGTEAFF.

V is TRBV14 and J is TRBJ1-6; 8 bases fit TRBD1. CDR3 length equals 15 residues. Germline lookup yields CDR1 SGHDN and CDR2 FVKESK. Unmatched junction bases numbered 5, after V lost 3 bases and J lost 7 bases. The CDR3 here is CASSHRGQGNSPLHF. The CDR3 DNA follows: TGTGCCAGCAGCCACCGAGGACAGGGCAATTCACCCCTCCACTTT.

CDR3 bases: TGCGCCAGCAGCATCTCAGGGAAATTGAGTAACGGGGAGCTGTTTTTT. It yields the protein CASSISGKLSNGELFF. The chain has TRBV5-1 and TRBJ2-2, with D possibly being TRBD1 (5 bases). The V gene's germline CDR1 is SGHRS and CDR2 YFSETQ. This CDR3 is 16 amino acids long. The V end lost 4 bases, the J end lost 7 bases, and 20 bases lay between the germline ends.

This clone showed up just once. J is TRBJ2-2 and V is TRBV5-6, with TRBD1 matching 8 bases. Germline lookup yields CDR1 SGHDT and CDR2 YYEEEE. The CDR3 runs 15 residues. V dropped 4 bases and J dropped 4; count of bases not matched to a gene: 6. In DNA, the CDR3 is TGTGCCAGCAGCCGCTTAGACAGGGGCACCGGGGAGCTGTTTTTT. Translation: CASSRLDRGTGELFF.